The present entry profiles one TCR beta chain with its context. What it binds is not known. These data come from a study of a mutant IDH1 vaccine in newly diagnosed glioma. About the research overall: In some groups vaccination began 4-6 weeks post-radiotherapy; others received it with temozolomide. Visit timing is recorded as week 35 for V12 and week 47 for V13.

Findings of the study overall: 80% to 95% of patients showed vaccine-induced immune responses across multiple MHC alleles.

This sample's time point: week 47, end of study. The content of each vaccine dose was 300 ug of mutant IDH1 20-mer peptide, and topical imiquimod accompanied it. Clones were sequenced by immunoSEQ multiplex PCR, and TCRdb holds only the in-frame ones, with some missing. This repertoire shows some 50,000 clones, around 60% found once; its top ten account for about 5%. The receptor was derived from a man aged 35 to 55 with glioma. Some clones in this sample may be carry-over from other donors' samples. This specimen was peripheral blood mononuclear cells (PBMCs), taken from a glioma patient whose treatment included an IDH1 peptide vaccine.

The CDR3 sequence: CASSSRKTGPDSYTF. The CDR3 region has the DNA TGTGCCAGCAGCTCCAGGAAGACAGGGCCCGACAGCTACACCTTC. The rearrangement uses TRBV7-9 and TRBJ1-2, with 7 bases lining up with TRBD1. CDR3 size: 15 residues. Germline V gives CDR1 SEHNR, CDR2 FQNEAQ (reference sequence). Trimming removed 4 bases from V and 9 bases from J; junction bases left unmatched: 14.